The 12 T cell receptor beta chains below come from one sample, sequenced in a study of blood T cell repertoires in COVID-19. The data were produced by immunoSEQ multiplex PCR, yet TCRdb's version contains in-frame clones alone and is incomplete. The table lists roughly 120,000 clones, around 90% of them singletons. Source material: peripheral blood. Every receptor here comes from a man in his sixties with COVID-19, enrolled during active disease.

The chain links TRBV19 to TRBJ1-5; TRBD1 is a possible D gene (6 bases). The germline V gene has CDR1 LNHDA and CDR2 SQIVND (reference sequence). V lost 2 bases and J 4 bases, leaving 9 bases between the germline ends. There are 14 residues in the CDR3. Here the CDR3 reads CASSIPQGNQPQHF. DNA for the CDR3: TGTGCCAGTAGTATACCACAGGGAAATCAGCCCCAGCATTTT.

V usage is TRBV7-8 and J usage is TRBJ2-2, with TRBD1 identical over 8 bases. Trimming removed 5 bases from V and 3 bases from J; junction bases left unmatched: 2. CDR3 size: 14 residues. In germline, CDR1 is SGHVS, CDR2 FQNEAQ. The CDR3 DNA reads as TGTGCCAGCAGCACGACAGGGGACACCGGGGAGCTGTTTTTT. This translates into CASSTTGDTGELFF.

The chain recombines TRBV19 with TRBJ1-2, with no clear D. This CDR3 has 12 residues. V was trimmed by 10 bases and J by 4 bases, leaving 13 bases between them. Germline loops: CDR1 LNHDA, CDR2 SQIVND (reference sequence). The DNA for the CDR3 is TGTGCCACCAGTTTGGGAGGCTATGGCTACACCTTC. Its translation is CATSLGGYGYTF.

The chain is built from TRBV6-5 and TRBJ1-1; no firm D call. There are 16 residues in the CDR3. Looked up from germline, CDR1 is MNHEY and CDR2 is SVGAGI. V gave up 0 bases and J gave up 0 bases, with 11 bases separating them. This CDR3 is CASSYSNRHLNTEAFF. For the CDR3, the DNA is TGTGCCAGCAGTTACTCGAACAGACACCTGAACACTGAAGCTTTCTTT.

The gene calls are TRBV3-1 (or the pseudogene TRBV3-2) and TRBJ2-4, with a possible D match to TRBD2 (6 bases). Germline CDR1 is LGHDT and CDR2 is YNNKEL (reference sequence). The CDR3 sequence is 21 residues long. V dropped 1 base and J dropped 0 bases, with 25 bases sitting between them. CDR3 nucleotide sequence: TGTGCCAGCAGCCAAGCGAGAAGGGGACTCCGGGACGCGCTAGCCAAAAACATTCAGTACTTC. Translated: CASSQARRGLRDALAKNIQYF.

The chain links TRBV27 to TRBJ1-1, with a possible D match to TRBD1 (5 bases). This CDR3 region has 13 residues. V dropped 6 bases and J dropped 3 bases, with 11 bases sitting between them. In germline, CDR1 is MNHEY, CDR2 SMNVEV (reference sequence). In DNA form, the CDR3 reads TGTGCCAGCAGACCTCGGGGGTACACTGAAGCTTTCTTT. Its translation: CASRPRGYTEAFF.

This sequence joins TRBV30 and TRBJ1-3; no clear D. This CDR3 is built from 15 residues. Trimming cost V 4 bases and J 0 bases, with 13 bases left between them. CDR1 GTSNPN and CDR2 SVGIG come from the germline V gene (reference sequence). The CDR3 coding sequence is TGTGCCTGGAACGACCTTAGCTTCTCTGGAAACACCATATATTTT. This encodes CAWNDLSFSGNTIYF.

This clone showed up just once. The chain links TRBV4-1 to TRBJ1-2; TRBD1 agrees at 7 bases. From germline, CDR1 is MGHRA and CDR2 YSYEKL. Trimming took 0 bases from V and 0 from J; bases not matched to a gene: 4. The CDR3 is 16 residues long. The CDR3 nucleotides read TGCGCCAGCAGCCAAGATCGGGACAGAGCTAACTATGGCTACACCTTC. It encodes CASSQDRDRANYGYTF.

This clone was detected once. This sequence joins TRBV10-3 and TRBJ1-4; unclear D gene. The germline V gene has CDR1 ENHRY and CDR2 SYGVKD. V lost 0 bases, J lost 8 bases, and 7 bases lay in between. CDR3 length equals 13 residues. CDR3 DNA: TGTGCCATCAGTGAGTCGAGGGAGGAAAAACTGTTTTTT. Amino acid sequence: CAISESREEKLFF.

The genes are TRBV6-6 and TRBJ2-5, with 8 bases aligning to TRBD2. The V gene end was trimmed by 10 bases and the J gene end by 1 base; junction bases not matched to a gene: 8. Germline lookup yields CDR1 MNHNY and CDR2 SVGAGI (reference sequence). There are 14 residues in the CDR3. The CDR3 sequence is CATERGGSQETQYF. DNA of the CDR3: TGTGCCACCGAACGGGGGGGTAGCCAAGAGACCCAGTACTTC.

The genes are TRBV18 and TRBJ2-4; 9 bases are shared with TRBD2. Per germline, CDR1 KGHSH and CDR2 LQKENI. This CDR3 has 14 amino acids. Trimming took 3 bases from V and 6 from J; bases not matched to a gene: 3. CDR3 DNA sequence: TGTGCCAGCTCACCGATGACTAGCGGAAACATTCAGTACTTC. It specifies CASSPMTSGNIQYF.

This clone was recorded only once. J is TRBJ1-4 and V is TRBV6-6, with D possibly matching TRBD1 (5 bases). Trimming removed 7 bases at V and 8 bases at J, with 20 bases between. The CDR3 runs 15 residues. The germline V gene has CDR1 MNHNY and CDR2 SVGAGI (reference sequence). In DNA form, the CDR3 reads TGTGCCAGCACTTCCCCCGGCCTCAAGGGGGAAAAACTGTTTTTT. Residues: CASTSPGLKGEKLFF.